This T cell receptor (beta chain) was documented in a study of identical twins (dated by TCRdb to about 2016). About the full investigation: The study deep-sequenced TCR alpha and beta repertoires from monozygotic twins, unrelated adults of various ages and cord blood to test whether fetal clonotypes persist. To rule out contamination, the twin experiments were replicated at different times with different library preparation protocols. What the authors observed across the whole study: Abundant cord blood beta clonotypes carried fewer insertions; young adult naive repertoires showed a weaker similar trend, while memory repertoires showed none. Out-of-frame TCR alpha sequences shared between twins showed an excess of low generation-probability sequences compared with coincidental sharing between unrelated individuals. Excess twin sharing in beta out-of-frame sequences was weaker because fewer shared sequences lowered the signal-to-noise ratio. Zero-insertion analyses could be partly confounded by invariant T cells such as MAIT and iNKT, although diverse VJ usage argued against such confounding for most clonotypes. Out-of-frame TCR alpha sharing in monozygotic twins was systematically underestimated by recombination models, whereas sharing between unrelated individuals was in agreement with the recombination models. Because the same donors could not be followed over many years, the conclusions depended on cross-sectional statistical analysis.

The germline V gene yields SGDLS for CDR1 and YYNGEE for CDR2. The trim is 0 bases for V and 2 bases for J, with a gap of 16 bases between the germline ends. The CDR3 runs 17 amino acids, cysteine and phenylalanine included. The sequence is cut down to CDR3 DNA, 51 bases in frame from base 1. Note on this clonotype: Its antigen specificity is not known. Qualities for individual bases were not recorded, and no much larger clone is one base off.

Every donor was a healthy Caucasian. Three pairs of female monozygotic twins, all aged 18 to 29 years, were included in the twin cohort. Peripheral blood mononuclear cells were the source from which RNA for the TCR libraries was isolated. The library was prepared using 5' RACE. Reads for this sample came from an Illumina HiSeq 2000. A universal primer binding site was introduced by template switching, and a unique molecular identifier was present in the final cDNA, enabling accurate counting of TCR cDNA molecules. Specific primers in the conserved constant-segment region were used to synthesize first-strand cDNA for the TCR alpha and beta chains. To control for contamination, each cDNA library was double barcoded with a SMART-Mk sample barcode plus Illumina barcodes. TruSeq adapter sequences along with Illumina sample barcodes were introduced in two successive PCR steps. Sequencing of the TCR alpha and beta cDNA libraries was done on the Illumina HiSeq platform using custom primers. The original methods were these. MiGEC was used to process raw reads and extract unique molecular identifiers, and MiXCR was used to find CDR3 positions. Recombination models were inferred per individual with the repgenHMM and IGoR tools using an EM algorithm. The tcR package in R was used for shared clonotype analysis, with sharing normalized by the product of cloneset sizes. To study raw recombination free of thymic and clonal selection effects, out-of-frame nonproductive sequences were analyzed. Using fastp trimming at Q25 and MiXCR clonotype assembly, TCRdb reanalyzed the public sequencing data and kept in-frame beta chains. Each record represents a unique CDR3 protein, reported with the most common genes and DNA among its rows. TCRdb's processing, not the authors' own work, is the source of the V and J calls. This sample lists over 600,000 distinct CDR3 sequences; about 20% were detected once. 4.3% of the sample goes to the ten largest clones.

The sample was also reused in another study, on T cells expressing NK-cell markers. The second study's paper adds: TCR beta-chain repertoires were profiled in sorted CD3+CD56+NKG2C+, CD3+CD56+NKG2C- and CD3+CD56-NKG2C+ T-cell subsets from roughly eight donors. Of the eight sequenced donors, seven were found to be HCMV-seropositive and one was found to be HCMV-seronegative. In several experiments an anti-gammadeltaTCR antibody was added to restrict sorting to alphabetaTCR-expressing T cells. In five to seven donors, the dominant CD3+CD56+NKG2C+ clonotypes were among the top 10 CD8+ clonotypes and accounted for roughly 1.0-7.5% of CD8+ T cells. Those dominant clonotypes were again the most abundant among CD3+CD56-NKG2C+ cells in a handful of donors, at roughly 28.3-60.1%. Whether the expanded NKG2C-expressing T cell clones were specific for HCMV antigens was left unclear. All eight donors whose samples were sequenced were randomly selected healthy volunteers, three of them men and five women. A commercial ELISA kit detecting HCMV-specific IgG in serum was used to determine HCMV serostatus. Bulk peripheral blood T-cell repertoires were additionally sequenced from unsorted PBMC for over 5 donors. MIGEC was used to demultiplex reads and group the reads by UMI, and MiTCR was used to assemble and quantify clonotypes. To exclude erroneous sequences, only TCR cDNA sequences supported by at least two reads were retained. The tcR package was used for downstream repertoire analysis, with clonotypes matched between fractions based on CDR3 nucleotide sequence plus V segment. VDJmatch was used to annotate antigen specificity against VDJdb, with one amino acid substitution allowed in CDR3.

The sequence joins TRBV9 to TRBJ2-3; the D region is possibly TRBD1 or TRBD2, each matching across 6 bases. The sequence derives from a woman aged 18-29 years in good health. The sample taken for sequencing was PBMCs. DNA sequence: TGTGCCAGCAGCGTAGCTCCTAGGGGGGCCGACACAGATACGCAGTATTTT. Its protein is CASSVAPRGADTDTQYF.